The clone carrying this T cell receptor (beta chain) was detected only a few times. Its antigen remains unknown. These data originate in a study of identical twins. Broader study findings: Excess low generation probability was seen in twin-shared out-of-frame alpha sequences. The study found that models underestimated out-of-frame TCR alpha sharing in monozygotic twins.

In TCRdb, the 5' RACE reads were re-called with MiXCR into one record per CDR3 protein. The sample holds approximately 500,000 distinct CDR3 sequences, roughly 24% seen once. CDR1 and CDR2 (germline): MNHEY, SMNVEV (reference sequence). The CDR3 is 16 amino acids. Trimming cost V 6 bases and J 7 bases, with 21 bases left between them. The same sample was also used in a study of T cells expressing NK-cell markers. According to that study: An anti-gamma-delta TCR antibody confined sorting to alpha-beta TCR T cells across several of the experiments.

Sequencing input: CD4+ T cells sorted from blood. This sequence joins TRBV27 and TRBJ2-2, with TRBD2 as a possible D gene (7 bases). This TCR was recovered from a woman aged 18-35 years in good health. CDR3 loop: CASSRFSGGEFGELFF. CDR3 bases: TGTGCCAGCAGCCGCTTTTCGGGGGGCGAATTCGGGGAGCTGTTTTTT.